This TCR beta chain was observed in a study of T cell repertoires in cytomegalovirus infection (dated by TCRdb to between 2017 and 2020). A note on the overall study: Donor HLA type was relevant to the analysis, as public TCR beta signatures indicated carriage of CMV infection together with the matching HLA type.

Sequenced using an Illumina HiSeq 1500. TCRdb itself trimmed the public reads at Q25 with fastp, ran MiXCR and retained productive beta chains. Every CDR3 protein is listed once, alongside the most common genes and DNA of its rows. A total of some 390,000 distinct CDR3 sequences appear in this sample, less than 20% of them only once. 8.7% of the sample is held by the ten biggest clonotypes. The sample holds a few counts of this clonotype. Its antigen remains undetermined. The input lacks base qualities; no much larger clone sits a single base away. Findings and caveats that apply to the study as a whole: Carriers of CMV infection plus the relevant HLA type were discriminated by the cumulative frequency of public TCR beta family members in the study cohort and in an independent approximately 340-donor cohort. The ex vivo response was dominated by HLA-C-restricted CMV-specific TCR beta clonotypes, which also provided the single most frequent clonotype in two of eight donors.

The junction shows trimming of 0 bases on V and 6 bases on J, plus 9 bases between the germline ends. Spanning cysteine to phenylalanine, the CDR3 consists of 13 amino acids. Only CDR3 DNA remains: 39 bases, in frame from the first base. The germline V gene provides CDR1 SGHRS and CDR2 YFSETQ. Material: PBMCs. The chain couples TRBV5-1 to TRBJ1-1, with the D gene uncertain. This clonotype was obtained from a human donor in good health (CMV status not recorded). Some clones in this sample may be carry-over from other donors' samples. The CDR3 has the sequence CASSLGRDSEAFF. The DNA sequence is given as TGCGCCAGCAGCTTGGGACGGGATTCTGAAGCTTTCTTT. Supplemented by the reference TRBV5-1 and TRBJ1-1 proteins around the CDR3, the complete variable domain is KAGVTQTPRYLIKTRGQQVTLSCSPISGHRSVSWYQQTPGQGLQFLFEYFSETQRNKGNFPGRFSGRQFSNSRSEMNVSTLELGDSALYLCASSLGRDSEAFFGQGTRLTVV.